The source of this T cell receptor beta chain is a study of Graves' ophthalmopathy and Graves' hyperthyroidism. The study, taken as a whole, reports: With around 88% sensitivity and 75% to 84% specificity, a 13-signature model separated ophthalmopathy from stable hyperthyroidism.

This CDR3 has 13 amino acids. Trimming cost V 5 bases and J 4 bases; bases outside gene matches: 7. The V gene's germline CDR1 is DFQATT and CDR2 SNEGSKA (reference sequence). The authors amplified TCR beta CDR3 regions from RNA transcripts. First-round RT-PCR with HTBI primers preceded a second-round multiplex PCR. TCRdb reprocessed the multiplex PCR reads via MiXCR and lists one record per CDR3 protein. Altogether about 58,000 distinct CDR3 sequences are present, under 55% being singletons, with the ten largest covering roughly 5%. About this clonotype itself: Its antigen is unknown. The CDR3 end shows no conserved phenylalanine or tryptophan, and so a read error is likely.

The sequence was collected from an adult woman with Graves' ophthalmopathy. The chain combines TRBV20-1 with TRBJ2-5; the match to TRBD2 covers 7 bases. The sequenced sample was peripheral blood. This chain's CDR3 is CSASSGNRETQYL. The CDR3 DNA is TGCAGTGCTTCAAGCGGGAACCGAGAGACCCAGTACTTG.